This is a list of T cell receptor beta chains from one sample in a study of cytomegalovirus exposure and HLA in healthy donors. Method: immunoSEQ multiplex PCR; TCRdb's copy keeps in-frame clones and lacks some. The data show roughly 140,000 clones, more than 70% seen once. Sequences were obtained from PBMCs. The receptors stem from a woman between 35 and 50 years old in good health and CMV-seronegative. The CDR3 runs from the conserved cysteine through the conserved F or W. D genes are given only for firm matches. Clone size is given for some rows only: seen once, a few or many times, or a class if the clone is expanded.

>TRBV5-1|TRBJ2-3|few|TRBD2
CASMGLAGTDTQYF
TGCGCCAGCATGGGACTAGCGGGGACAGATACGCAGTATTTT
>TRBV6-5|TRBJ1-5|.|.
CASKPGGSNQPQHF
TGTGCCAGCAAGCCCGGAGGAAGCAATCAGCCCCAGCATTTT
>TRBV18|TRBJ1-3|.|TRBD1
CASSPLTTGSSGNTIYF
TGTGCCAGCTCACCGCTCACGACAGGGAGCTCTGGAAACACCATATATTTT
>TRBV5-1|TRBJ1-2|.|.
CASSLSREQDGYTF
TGCGCCAGCAGCTTGTCTAGGGAACAGGATGGCTACACCTTC
>TRBV4-1|TRBJ1-2|.|TRBD1
CASSQEPGQGVGYTF
TGCGCCAGCAGCCAAGAACCGGGACAGGGGGTTGGCTACACCTTC
>TRBV19|TRBJ1-1|few|TRBD1
CASSLQGANPGGAFF
TGTGCCAGTAGCTTACAGGGGGCGAACCCAGGGGGTGCTTTCTTT
>TRBV2|TRBJ1-1|few|TRBD1
CASSANRGGSNTEAFF
TGTGCCAGCAGTGCGAACAGGGGGGGTTCGAACACTGAAGCTTTCTTT
>TRBV2|TRBJ2-3|.|TRBD1
CASSEMSQGAGNTQYF
TGTGCCAGCAGTGAGATGTCTCAGGGGGCGGGGAATACGCAGTATTTT
>TRBV27|TRBJ2-3|.|.
CASSPQRSTDTQYF
TGTGCCAGCAGCCCCCAACGGAGCACAGATACGCAGTATTTT
>TRBV9|TRBJ2-7|.|.
CASSVGPSSWEQYF
TGTGCCAGCAGCGTAGGTCCTAGCTCGTGGGAGCAGTACTTC
>TRBV18|TRBJ2-1|once|TRBD2
CASSLLAGGNSYNEQFF
TGTGCCAGCTCTCTCTTAGCGGGGGGTAACTCCTACAATGAGCAGTTCTTC
>TRBV7-9|TRBJ1-2|.|.
CASSLGSGDGYTF
TGTGCCAGCAGCTTAGGGTCGGGAGATGGCTACACCTTC
>TRBV18|TRBJ2-6|once|.
CASSQDLSSGANVLTF
TGTGCCAGCTCTCAGGACTTGTCTTCTGGGGCCAACGTCCTGACTTTC
>TRBV2|TRBJ1-1|.|.
CASSSDSNTEAFF
TGTGCCAGCAGTTCCGACAGTAACACTGAAGCTTTCTTT
>TRBV10-3|TRBJ1-1|.|TRBD1
CAIGPTGGLKAFF
TGTGCCATCGGGCCAACAGGGGGCCTTAAAGCTTTCTTT
>TRBV29-1|TRBJ1-1|few|.
CSVERLDSEAFF
TGCAGCGTTGAACGGTTGGACAGCGAAGCTTTCTTT
>TRBV29-1|TRBJ2-5|.|.
CSVYEVRHQETQYF
TGCAGCGTTTACGAGGTGCGGCACCAAGAGACCCAGTACTTC
>TRBV9|TRBJ1-2|.|.
CASSRTAGYGYTF
TGTGCCAGCAGCCGGACTGCCGGCTATGGCTACACCTTC
>TRBV11-3|TRBJ2-6|.|.
CASSPGSSGANVLTF
TGTGCCAGCAGCCCAGGCAGCTCTGGGGCCAACGTCCTGACTTTC
>TRBV2|TRBJ1-6|many|.
CATSGEENNSPLHF
TGTGCCACCTCCGGGGAGGAAAATAATTCACCCCTCCACTTT
>TRBV27|TRBJ2-7|.|TRBD1
CASSSRQGSYEQYF
TGTGCCAGCAGTTCCCGACAGGGGTCCTACGAGCAGTACTTC
>TRBV14|TRBJ2-7|.|.
CASSPAGTNYEQYF
TGTGCCAGCAGCCCCGCGGGAACCAACTACGAGCAGTACTTC
>TRBV2|TRBJ2-2|.|TRBD2
CASSEFLAGHTGELFF
TGTGCCAGCAGTGAATTCCTAGCGGGTCACACCGGGGAGCTGTTTTTT
>TRBV11-2|TRBJ2-3|.|.
CASSQDTDTQYF
TGTGCCAGCAGCCAGGACACAGATACGCAGTATTTT
>TRBV7-9|TRBJ1-1|.|.
CSSSHTLQGRGEAFF
TGTTCCAGCAGTCACACTCTACAGGGTCGAGGTGAAGCTTTCTTT
>TRBV9|TRBJ1-5|.|.
CASSKGSNQPQHF
TGTGCCAGCAGCAAGGGGAGCAATCAGCCCCAGCATTTT
>TRBV6-6|TRBJ1-1|.|TRBD1
CASSYAGTVHTEAFF
TGTGCCAGCAGTTACGCCGGGACAGTTCACACTGAAGCTTTCTTT
>TRBV5-1|TRBJ1-2|few|.
CASSLALPPAGNGYTF
TGCGCCAGCAGCTTGGCCTTACCCCCGGCGGGCAATGGCTACACCTTC
>TRBV6-5|TRBJ1-1|few|.
CASSSLGRGTTEAFF
TGTGCCAGCAGCTCTCTAGGGAGGGGGACCACTGAAGCTTTCTTT
>TRBV6-1|TRBJ1-1|.|TRBD1
CASSDVNDRVRRNTEAFF
TGTGCCAGCAGTGATGTGAACGACAGGGTGAGGAGGAACACTGAAGCTTTCTTT
>TRBV30|TRBJ2-7|.|.
CAWSSDIWPPHEQYF
TGTGCCTGGAGCTCGGACATCTGGCCCCCACACGAGCAGTACTTC
>TRBV2|TRBJ1-5|once|.
CASSEWQVGQPQHF
TGTGCCAGCAGTGAGTGGCAGGTCGGTCAGCCCCAGCATTTT
>TRBV9|TRBJ1-1|few|.
CASSLSPTGNTEAFF
TGTGCCAGCAGCTTATCTCCGACGGGTAACACTGAAGCTTTCTTT